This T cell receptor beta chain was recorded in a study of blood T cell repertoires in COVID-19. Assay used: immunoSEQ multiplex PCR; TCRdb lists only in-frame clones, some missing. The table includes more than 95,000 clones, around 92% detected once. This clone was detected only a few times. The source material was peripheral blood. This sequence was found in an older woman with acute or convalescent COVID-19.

The CDR3 nucleotides are TGTGCCAGCTCACCAGACAGGGTTTCACCCCTCCACTTT. Its protein product is CASSPDRVSPLHF. V usage is TRBV18 and J usage is TRBJ1-6; 7 nucleotides agree with TRBD1. Per the germline V gene, CDR1 is KGHSH and CDR2 is LQKENI. V shed 2 bases and J 9 bases; nucleotides not matched to a gene: 1. This CDR3 has 13 residues.